One and the same sample provided the 3 T cell receptor beta chains below, sequenced in a study of blood T cells in healthy people across ages. Next came a second PCR, run for about 7 to 12 cycles, which used a sample-barcoded 5' primer along with a J-beta primer mix. TCRdb re-called the 5' RACE reads through MiXCR, storing one row per CDR3 protein. The table records approximately 880,000 distinct CDR3 sequences, roughly 52% of them present only once. The sample was blood. These TCRs come from a man younger than 45 in good health.

The gene calls are TRBV24-1 and TRBJ2-3, with 9 bases matching TRBD1. The CDR3 consists of 14 residues. The J segment lost 8 bases and the V segment lost 7 bases, leaving 9 bases of the junction unmatched. Per the germline V gene, CDR1 is KGHDR and CDR2 is SFDVKD. CDR3 amino acids: CATSRDRARATQYF. CDR3 nucleotides: TGTGCCACCAGCCGGGACAGGGCTCGGGCTACGCAGTATTTT.

The chain uses TRBV27 and TRBJ2-1, with TRBD1 matching 8 bases. CDR3 length: 17 residues. Unmatched junction bases numbered 9, after V lost 5 bases and J lost 0 bases. The germline V gene encodes CDR1 MNHEY and CDR2 SMNVEV (reference sequence). In DNA form, the CDR3 reads TGTGCCAGCAGTCCAGGGGGCGGGCGCTTCTCCTACAATGAGCAGTTCTTC. Its protein is CASSPGGGRFSYNEQFF.

The V gene is TRBV7-9, the J gene TRBJ2-5; D might be TRBD2 (6 bases). This CDR3 contains 13 residues. Germline-derived CDR1 and CDR2 are SEHNR and FQNEAQ (reference sequence). CDR3 region: CASQERTKETQYF. The CDR3 DNA reads TGTGCGTCTCAGGAGCGGACTAAAGAGACCCAGTACTTC.